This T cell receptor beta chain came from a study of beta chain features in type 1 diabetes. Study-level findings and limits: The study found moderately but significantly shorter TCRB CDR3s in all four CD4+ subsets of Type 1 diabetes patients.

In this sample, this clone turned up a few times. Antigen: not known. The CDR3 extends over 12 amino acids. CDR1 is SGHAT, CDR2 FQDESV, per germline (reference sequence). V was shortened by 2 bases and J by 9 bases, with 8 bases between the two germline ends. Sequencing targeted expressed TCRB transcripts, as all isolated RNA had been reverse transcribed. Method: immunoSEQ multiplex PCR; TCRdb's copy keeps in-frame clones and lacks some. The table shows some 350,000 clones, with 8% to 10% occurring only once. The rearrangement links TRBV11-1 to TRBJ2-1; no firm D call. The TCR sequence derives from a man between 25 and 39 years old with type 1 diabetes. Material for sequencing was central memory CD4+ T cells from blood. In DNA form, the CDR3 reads TGTGCCAGCAGCTTAAATAGGGTTGAGCAGTTCTTC. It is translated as CASSLNRVEQFF.